These T cell receptor beta chains were read from a single sample in a study of T-cell memory formation after mild COVID-19. TCRdb called the 5' RACE reads again in MiXCR, with one record for every CDR3 protein. The sample contains around 450,000 distinct CDR3 sequences, more than 20% of which appear only once. Sample: PBMCs or a T cell subset sorted from them (not recorded which). The receptors come from an adult woman who had mild COVID-19 (a few samples of this study predate the infection). Cell type and time point are not known. CDR3s include the opening cysteine and the closing phenylalanine or tryptophan. The size field is filled for only some rows; it gives once, few, many or a size class.

CDR3	size	V	J
CASSTGGGYTF	once	TRBV6-5	TRBJ1-2
CASTPESFAGAGGYTF	few	TRBV12-3/TRBV12-4	TRBJ1-2
CASSPDPLRNTDTQYF	few	TRBV5-1	TRBJ2-3
CAIRSDRNFNQPQHF	few	TRBV10-3	TRBJ1-5
CASSLRGLAGGDTQYF	few	TRBV7-9	TRBJ2-3
CASSSLSPGQSSDGYTF	few	TRBV5-1	TRBJ1-2
CASSQLAGTSTDTQYF	.	TRBV11-2	TRBJ2-3
CASSQDLAGGITEAFF	few	TRBV4-3	TRBJ1-1
CASSLTTGTPNEQFF	.	TRBV6-5	TRBJ2-1
CATSGRVAGDEQFF	few	TRBV24-1	TRBJ2-1
CASSLGGTAKYEQYF	few	TRBV5-1	TRBJ2-7
CSVGGGVGPNYGYTF	few	TRBV29-1	TRBJ1-2
CASSPNTRGSTEAFF	few	TRBV7-9	TRBJ1-1
CSVEGPRNVPTSGRPSYEQYF	few	TRBV29-1	TRBJ2-7
CSARDPRQGSTEAFF	once	TRBV20-1	TRBJ1-1
CASSPAGTDNSPLHF	few	TRBV7-6	TRBJ1-6
CASSLQSSNEQFF	.	TRBV7-9	TRBJ2-1
CASSQGQALLGTGELFF	.	TRBV7-8	TRBJ2-2
CASSLGQLQETQYF	.	TRBV12-3/TRBV12-4	TRBJ2-5
CSAGGSLPLHF	.	TRBV20-1	TRBJ1-6
CASSPTNRDGNEKLFF	few	TRBV5-4	TRBJ1-4
CSVGGGLYNEQFF	.	TRBV29-1	TRBJ2-1
CASSFSSGQFF	few	TRBV12-3/TRBV12-4	TRBJ2-1
CASSLGRWTVVHTDTQYF	few	TRBV18	TRBJ2-3
CASNTAGGNEQFF	many	TRBV6-5	TRBJ2-1
CASSQDDGERLYGYTF	.	TRBV4-2	TRBJ1-2
CASSLGYRGNTGELFF	.	TRBV5-1	TRBJ2-2
CATSDRGNGLGEQFF	.	TRBV24-1	TRBJ2-1
CASSPSRGGGTYEQYF	.	TRBV7-2	TRBJ2-7
CATTVNTEAFF	once	TRBV24-1	TRBJ1-1
CASSLTSGGTSTDTQYF	.	TRBV12-3/TRBV12-4	TRBJ2-3
CSAREAQGFGDSPLHF	.	TRBV20-1	TRBJ1-6
CASSLVPQGATYGYTF	few	TRBV11-2	TRBJ1-2
CASSPPAGTGNTIYF	few	TRBV4-2	TRBJ1-3
CASSGGAQPPQETQYF	few	TRBV12-3/TRBV12-4	TRBJ2-5
CASSLVFGTGGNTEAFF	.	TRBV5-6	TRBJ1-1
CASSLQYMHGYTF	few	TRBV12-3/TRBV12-4	TRBJ1-2
CASSFAPGPQETQYF	few	TRBV5-1	TRBJ2-5
CATSDSGTGGSYEQYF	.	TRBV24-1	TRBJ2-7
CASSVNLRSDEQYF	few	TRBV9	TRBJ2-7
CASSYPISVGDTQYF	.	TRBV6-5	TRBJ2-3
CASSQDSAGNTEAFF	few	TRBV4-3	TRBJ1-1
CASSSTGKGNEQFF	.	TRBV7-9	TRBJ2-1
CASSLDGQGQFF	.	TRBV12-3/TRBV12-4	TRBJ2-1
CASRRGATYNNEQFF	many	TRBV5-5	TRBJ2-1